The rows below give T cell receptor beta chains drawn from one sample of a study of shared clonotypes between healthy human individuals. Assay used: immunoSEQ multiplex PCR; TCRdb lists only in-frame clones, some missing. The data hold under 2,000,000 clones, with over 85% observed a single time. Material for sequencing was naive CD8+ T cells sorted from blood. These receptors all come from a man between 18 and 29 years old in good health. Each CDR3 is given with its conserved first and last residue. The order of the fields is CDR3 DNA, CDR3 protein, D gene, J gene, V gene, clone size. A D gene is named only where the DNA matches it firmly. Clone size appears in some rows only: once, few, many, or a class for an expanded clone.

TGCGCCAGCAGCCAGGAGCGGGGGGTCTCCTACGAGCAGTACTTC | CASSQERGVSYEQYF | TRBD2 | TRBJ2-7 | TRBV4-1 | -
TGTGCCAGCAGTGAAGTAGTCTTCGAGGAAAAACTGTTTTTT | CASSEVVFEEKLFF | - | TRBJ1-4 | TRBV6-1 | -
TGTGCTAGCAGCTCTAGGCAGCAACTAGCCAAAAACATTCAGTACTTC | CASSSRQQLAKNIQYF | - | TRBJ2-4 | TRBV7-7 | -
TGTGCCAGCAGCTCTTCTATGGGGGACACTGAAGCTTTCTTT | CASSSSMGDTEAFF | - | TRBJ1-1 | TRBV7-9 | once
TGCGCCAGCAGCGGAGGACTAGCGGACTACAATGAGCAGTTCTTC | CASSGGLADYNEQFF | TRBD2 | TRBJ2-1 | TRBV5-1 | -
TGTGCCAGCAGCCCGATGGCGGGCTACGAGCAGTACTTC | CASSPMAGYEQYF | - | TRBJ2-7 | TRBV11-2 | -
TGTGCTAGTGGGCTAGCGGGAGGGCAATTAGGCACAGATACGCAGTATTTT | CASGLAGGQLGTDTQYF | TRBD2 | TRBJ2-3 | TRBV12-5 | -
TGTGCCAGCAGCTTATACGGGAACAGGAATACGCAGTATTTT | CASSLYGNRNTQYF | - | TRBJ2-3 | TRBV13 | -
TGTGCCTGGAGTGTAGGGGGGGGCGTTGGCGACGAGCAGTACTTC | CAWSVGGGVGDEQYF | - | TRBJ2-7 | TRBV30 | once
TGCAGCGCCCAAGTTAGGGCCGATCCTGCTAACTATGGCTACACCTTC | CSAQVRADPANYGYTF | - | TRBJ1-2 | TRBV29-1 | -
TGTGCCACCAGCACCGGGATGGGACAGACTACCGGGGAGCTGTTTTTT | CATSTGMGQTTGELFF | TRBD1 | TRBJ2-2 | TRBV15 | -
TGTGCCAGCAGCTCGCGGACAGGGGTGGAGGACGAGCAGTACTTC | CASSSRTGVEDEQYF | TRBD1 | TRBJ2-7 | TRBV7-9 | -
TGCGCCAGCAAGGGTTGGCGGGGGAGCACAGATACGCAGTATTTT | CASKGWRGSTDTQYF | TRBD2 | TRBJ2-3 | TRBV5-1 | -
TGTGCCAGCAGCGTGCCGGACGGAGAAGAGACCCAGTACTTC | CASSVPDGEETQYF | - | TRBJ2-5 | TRBV9 | -
TGTGCCAGTAGTCTCGGGGGACTAGCGGGCGAGCAGTACTTC | CASSLGGLAGEQYF | TRBD2 | TRBJ2-7 | TRBV19 | -